This TCR beta chain was found in a study of cytomegalovirus exposure and HLA in healthy donors. Study-level points and caveats: Cytomegalovirus association was assigned to about 150 TCR beta chains. Common viral pathogens seemed, in a later analysis, to connect with several of the most significant clusters. On later analysis, the bulk of CMV-associated TCR beta chains appeared to be HLA-restricted. A later analysis linked a missense DCLRE1C variant to TCR beta V- and J-gene trimming.

Details on this clone: Its antigen remains unidentified.

Per the germline V gene, CDR1 is MNHNS and CDR2 is SASEGT. The CDR3 has 15 residues. The V gene lost 5 bases and the J gene lost 0 bases, with 10 bases spanning the gap. PCR amplification relied on 60 Vbeta primers (plus 13 Jbeta primers). Repertoires were generated with immunoSEQ multiplex PCR, while TCRdb's copy carries only in-frame clones and drops some. This table holds some 120,000 clones, around 73% found once. The sequencing input was PBMCs. This TCR was sampled from a man aged 45-65 years in good health and CMV-seronegative. The gene calls are TRBV6-1 and TRBJ1-4; D remains ambiguous. The CDR3 loop is CASSFTPATNEKLFF. The DNA for the CDR3 is TGTGCCAGCAGTTTTACACCAGCAACTAATGAAAAACTGTTTTTT.